Sequencing of this TCR beta chain was carried out in a study of cytomegalovirus exposure and HLA in healthy donors. Whole-study findings and limits: A further, later analysis showed that HLA-associated TCR beta chains (compared with equally common others) were more clonally expanded. As a later analysis showed, a missense DCLRE1C variant was linked to trimming of TCR beta V- and J-genes. Associated with cytomegalovirus, according to the listing, were 150 to 200 TCR beta chains.

A word on this clone: Its target is not known.

There are 13 residues in the CDR3. Germline V gene data show CDR1 as MDHEN and CDR2 as SYDVKM. Trimming left V 6 bases short and J 3 bases short, with 9 bases between. In the PCR, 60 Vbeta and 13 Jbeta primers were used. Measured with immunoSEQ multiplex PCR; TCRdb has only the in-frame clones, and not every one. The table shows 80,000 or so clones, with 62% occurring only once. This chain joins TRBV28 and TRBJ1-5; D is ambiguous. The material sequenced was PBMCs. This receptor was obtained from a male donor in good health and CMV-seropositive. The CDR3 loop is CASRSLVNQPQHF. The CDR3 nucleotides read TGTGCCAGCAGGTCTCTCGTCAATCAGCCCCAGCATTTT.